The 16 T cell receptor beta chains below all came from one sample that was sequenced in a study of tumor and adjacent non-tumor tissue in lung cancer. The library came from three nested PCR rounds adapted from ARM-PCR protocols. TCRdb used MiXCR to reprocess the multiplex PCR reads, holding one entry per CDR3 protein. The sample has under 95,000 distinct CDR3 sequences, 61% seen once. This sample's RNA came from whole unsorted tissue. Material: lung tumor tissue. All receptors derive from a man in his 70s with non-small cell lung cancer.

A remark on this clonotype: One junction end disagrees with the germline gene, perhaps due to a read error. The CDR3 bases are TGTTCCAGCAATGGGGCGAACTACGAGCAATACTTC. Amino acids: CSSNGANYEQYF. The chain uses TRBV12-3 or TRBV12-4 and TRBJ2-7; possible D gene TRBD1, 5 bases. The CDR3 is 12 residues long.

With regard to this clonotype: A much larger clone is a single base away; this may be a read error. This chain uses TRBV6-6 with TRBJ2-3; D is undetermined. The CDR3 runs 15 residues. Per the germline V gene, CDR1 is MNHNY and CDR2 is SVGAGI (reference sequence). This CDR3 reads CASTPGRSRTDMQYF. DNA of the CDR3: TGTGCCAGCACACCAGGACGGTCCCGCACAGATATGCAGTATTTT.

A word on this clonotype: The final CDR3 position lacks the conserved phenylalanine or tryptophan, pointing to a likely read error. The chain is built from TRBV11-1 and TRBJ2-3; D is undetermined. The CDR3 is made up of 11 amino acids. From germline, CDR1 is SGHAT and CDR2 FQDESV (reference sequence). Written as DNA, the CDR3 is TGTGCCAGCAGCTTATCAGATATGCAGTATGTT. Translation: CASSLSDMQYV.

Regarding this clonotype: A much larger clone sits a single nucleotide away, making a read error possible. The rearrangement links TRBV20-1 to TRBJ2-7; D may correspond to TRBD1 or TRBD2 (6 bases each). Germline assignment: CDR1 DFQATT and CDR2 SNEGSKA (reference sequence). V lost 0 bases, J lost 9 bases, and 18 bases lay in between. The CDR3 is made up of 14 amino acids. For the CDR3, the DNA is TGCAGTGCTAGAGAGGAGGGGACATACCACGGGCAGTACTTC. Its protein is CSAREEGTYHGQYF.

This clonotype was found many times. The chain carries TRBV28 and TRBJ2-1, with 7 bases identical to TRBD2. Per the germline V gene, CDR1 is MDHEN and CDR2 is SYDVKM. The V segment lost 6 bases and the J segment 5 bases; nucleotides outside the gene matches: 7. This CDR3 is 14 amino acids long. The CDR3 region is CASSRSGIDNEQFF. CDR3 DNA sequence: TGTGCCAGCAGCCGCAGCGGGATAGACAATGAGCAGTTCTTC.

As regards this clonotype: The junction differs from germline at one of its ends, possibly a read error. This chain joins TRBV6-5 and TRBJ1-2; no clear D. The germline V gene has CDR1 MNHEY and CDR2 SVGAGI. The CDR3 sequence is 14 residues long. The DNA for the CDR3 is TGTGCCAGCAGTTACTCCCGACTGAACTATGGCTACATCTTC. Protein: CASSYSRLNYGYIF.

Points on this clonotype: One end of the junction varies from germline; a read error may be responsible. The chain recombines TRBV6-5 with TRBJ1-1; D perhaps matches TRBD1 (6 bases). This CDR3 contains 16 residues. Germline CDR1 is MNHEY and CDR2 is SVGAGI. This CDR3 reads CASSHRGRVKNTEASF. The CDR3 region has the DNA TGTGCCAGCAGCCACCGGGGGCGGGTTAAGAACACTGAAGCTTCCTTT.

This clonotype was observed a single time. J is TRBJ1-6 and V is TRBV11-2; D is possibly TRBD1 (5 bases). CDR3 length: 14 amino acids. Per germline, CDR1 SGHAT and CDR2 FQNNGV. V dropped 7 bases and J dropped 8 bases, with 15 bases sitting between them. In DNA, the CDR3 is TGTGCCAGCACTGGGGCCGACCCCCATTCACCCCTCCACTTT. It is translated as CASTGADPHSPLHF. The full variable domain, completed using reference TRBV11-2 and TRBJ1-6, is EAGVAQSPRYKIIEKRQSVAFWCNPISGHATLYWYQQILGQGPKLLIQFQNNGVVDDSQLPKDRFSAERLKGVDSTLKIQPAKLEDSAVYLCASTGADPHSPLHFGNGTRLTVT.

This clonotype has just a few counts. A much larger clone lies a single base off, so this may be a read error. The chain is built from TRBV12-3 or TRBV12-4 and TRBJ2-7; 7 bases align to TRBD1. The CDR3 extends over 15 amino acids. CDR3 coding DNA: TGTGCCAGCAGCCTTCGGGACAGTGGCTCCTACAAGCAGTACTTC. Translation: CASSLRDSGSYKQYF.

The rearrangement links TRBV29-1 to TRBJ1-5; TRBD1 matches 7 bases. Germline V CDR1 and CDR2: SQVTM, ANQGSEA. CDR3 length equals 13 residues. Losses at the gene ends were 3 bases for V and 11 bases for J; bases not matched to a gene: 10. DNA of the CDR3: TGCAGCGTTGACACAGGGGTAGGCCAGTCCCAGCATTTT. Translated: CSVDTGVGQSQHF.

As to this clonotype: Germline is not matched at one junction end, which may reflect a read error. The chain has TRBV20-1 and TRBJ1-5; D call uncertain. The CDR3 loop spans 13 amino acids. The germline gives CDR1 DFQATT, CDR2 SNEGSKA (reference sequence). CDR3 nucleotides: TGCAGTGTTAGAGATTCCAGGAATCAGCCCCAGCATTTT. Translated, it gives CSVRDSRNQPQHF.

As for this clonotype: Germline is not matched at one junction end, which may reflect a read error. The V gene is TRBV4-2, the J gene TRBJ2-3; 9 bases agree with TRBD2. Germline V gene sequence: CDR1 LGHNA, CDR2 YNFKEQ. The CDR3 totals 15 residues. The CDR3 nucleotides read TGTGCCAGCAACCAAACTGGCGGGGGGGCAAATACGCAGTATTTT. Protein sequence: CASNQTGGGANTQYF.

This chain connects TRBV29-1 to TRBJ2-7; possible D gene TRBD1, 5 bases. Trimming took off 5 bases at V and 8 bases at J, with 19 bases between the two ends. The V gene's germline CDR1 is SQVTM and CDR2 ANQGSEA. The CDR3 length is 13 residues. CDR3 sequence: CSVKTAGSYKQYF. As DNA, the CDR3 is TGCAGCGTTAAGACAGCTGGCTCTTACAAGCAGTACTTC.

For this clonotype: An end of the junction differs from the germline gene, which may be a read error. V usage is TRBV11-1 and J usage is TRBJ2-1; no clear D. There are 16 residues in the CDR3. Germline V gene data show CDR1 as SGHAT and CDR2 as FQDESV (reference sequence). In DNA form, the CDR3 reads TGTGTCAGCAGCCCCTGTCGGAGCGTGGGCTACAATGAGCAGTTCTTC. Encoded protein: CVSSPCRSVGYNEQFF. The full variable domain, its missing parts supplied by reference TRBV11-1 and TRBJ2-1, is EAEVAQSPRYKITEKSQAVAFWCDPISGHATLYWYRQILGQGPELLVQFQDESVVDDSQLPKDRFSAERLKGVDSTLKIQPAELGDSAMYLCVSSPCRSVGYNEQFFGPGTRLTVL.

Note on this clonotype: A much larger clone differs by one base, so this may be a read error. V is TRBV7-8 and J is TRBJ1-1; TRBD1 might be the D (5 bases). This CDR3 is built from 13 residues. Germline assignment: CDR1 SGHVS and CDR2 FQNEAQ. Trimming took 10 bases from V and 1 from J, leaving 13 bases between them. CDR3 DNA: TGTGCCATCCGCGGGGGGTGGAACACTGAAGCTTTCTTT. Encoded protein: CAIRGGWNTEAFF.

This sequence joins TRBV20-1 and TRBJ2-1; D is possibly TRBD1 or TRBD2 (6 bases each). The CDR3 is 14 amino acids. Trimming cost V 2 bases and J 8 bases, with 16 bases left between them. CDR1 and CDR2 (germline): DFQATT, SNEGSKA (reference sequence). In DNA form, the CDR3 reads TGCAGTGCTAGACGGAGGGGAAGGGGGGATGAGCAGTTCTTC. It yields the protein CSARRRGRGDEQFF.